This T cell receptor (beta chain) was observed in a study of T cells after yellow fever vaccination. To note about this clonotype: The antigen remains unidentified.

CDR3 length: 12 residues. The V end was cut by 5 bases, the J end by 8 bases, with 10 bases between. Germline CDR1 and CDR2: SGHTA and FQGNSA. Template switching by 5'RACE produced TCR cDNA, adding a universal primer site and UMIs. TCRdb itself ran the 5' RACE reads through MiXCR, one entry per CDR3 protein. The sample consists of approximately 70,000 distinct CDR3 sequences, 6.5% of them appearing once. Study results and caveats: Though weaker, the secondary response peaked faster, on day 5 versus 15. From the bulk population, abundant clonotypes could contaminate and appear within FACS-sorted repertoires. The booster response re-showed most primary clones: over 95% CD4, approximately 90% CD8.

The TCR originated in a man aged 18 to 30 who received the YFV17D yellow fever vaccine. The specimen comprised CD8+ T cells sorted from PBMCs, sampled about 49 days after the first yellow fever vaccination. The chain carries TRBV7-2 and TRBJ2-1; no clear D gene. CDR3 region: CASSLVRHEQFF. The CDR3, as DNA: TGTGCCAGCAGCCTCGTAAGACATGAGCAGTTCTTC.